This TCR beta chain appears in the sequencing data of a study of blood T cell repertoires in COVID-19. As originally analysed: Estimates of nucleated cell counts were drawn from the amplification of reference gene primers. TCRdb's table, derived via immunoSEQ multiplex PCR, lists solely in-frame clones and lacks some. V, J and clone size are those of that table, while D and trimming were read from the DNA. The sample lists roughly 390,000 clones; less than 85% were seen once. This CDR3 has 16 residues. Germline CDR1 reads LNHNV; CDR2 reads YYDKDF (reference sequence). V was clipped by 3 bases and J by 0 bases; unmatched bases: 4.

The chain carries TRBV15 and TRBJ2-2; 7 nucleotides agree with TRBD1. The receptor was isolated from a woman between 18 and 29 years old with acute or convalescent COVID-19. The sequenced sample was peripheral blood. CDR3 DNA: TGTGCCACCAGCAGGGTTACAGGGGCGAACACCGGGGAGCTGTTTTTT. This sequence encodes CATSRVTGANTGELFF.